What follows are 21 T cell receptor beta chains derived from one specimen sequenced in a study of early T cells in non-severe SARS-CoV-2 infection. TCRdb re-analysed the 5' RACE reads in MiXCR, keeping a single row per CDR3 protein. The table includes 90,000 or so distinct CDR3 sequences, more than 13% detected once. The sequenced sample consisted of whole blood. These receptor sequences come from an adult who was a healthcare worker with PCR-confirmed SARS-CoV-2 infection or an uninfected control (not recorded which).

This clonotype was picked up a small number of times. V is TRBV5-5 and J is TRBJ2-7, with 7 bases identical to TRBD1. J lost 12 bases, V lost 0 bases, and 12 bases had no gene match. CDR1 is SGHKS and CDR2 is YYEKEE in the germline V gene (reference sequence). The CDR3 contains 14 residues. The CDR3 DNA reads TGTGCCAGCAGCTTGGGGGTGACAGGGTCGTACTGGTACTTC. It translates to CASSLGVTGSYWYF. Together with reference TRBV5-5 and TRBJ2-7, the CDR3 gives the full variable domain: DAGVTQSPTHLIKTRGQQVTLRCSPISGHKSVSWYQQVLGQGPQFIFQYYEKEERGRGNFPDRFSARQFPNYSSELNVNALLLGDSALYLCASSLGVTGSYWYFGPGTRLTVT.

This clonotype came up a few times. This chain links TRBV27 with TRBJ2-1; D may match TRBD1 or TRBD2 (5 bases each). Deletions cut 4 bases from V and 5 bases from J, with 9 bases between. CDR3 length: 13 amino acids. Germline CDR1 MNHEY, CDR2 SMNVEV (reference sequence). DNA for the CDR3: TGTGCCAGCAGTTATCCGGGGCACAATGAGCAGTTCTTC. Residues: CASSYPGHNEQFF.

There are many counts of this clonotype. The rearrangement joins TRBV28 to TRBJ2-7; 8 bases map to TRBD2. V shed 4 bases, J shed 4 bases, and the junction held 24 bases outside the gene matches. Germline V gives CDR1 MDHEN, CDR2 SYDVKM. The CDR3 length is 20 residues. This CDR3 reads CASSSPLWREVERIGYEQYF. CDR3 nucleotides: TGTGCCAGCAGTTCACCCCTCTGGCGGGAGGTGGAAAGGATAGGGTACGAGCAGTACTTC.

This clonotype has only a few counts. J is TRBJ1-6 and V is TRBV18; D is undetermined. Between the trimmed V and J ends, which lost 5 bases and 7 bases, there was a span of 15 bases. Per the germline V gene, CDR1 is KGHSH and CDR2 is LQKENI. The CDR3 spans 15 residues. CDR3 coding DNA: TGTGCCAGCTCAGAGACGGGCTCCTTCAATTCACCCCTCCACTTT. Translating it yields CASSETGSFNSPLHF.

V is TRBV6-6 and J is TRBJ2-3; 8 bases are shared with TRBD1. The CDR3 has 14 residues. V lost 5 bases and J lost 2; bases outside the gene matches: 3. Germline V lookup: CDR1 MNHNY, CDR2 SVGAGI (reference sequence). CDR3 nucleotides: TGTGCCAGCAGTCACAGGGGGGCCACAGATACGCAGTATTTT. It translates to CASSHRGATDTQYF.

This chain joins TRBV5-1 and TRBJ2-2; the D gene is possibly TRBD1 (5 bases). The CDR3 is 13 residues long. With 2 bases removed from V and 6 bases from J, the gap between germline ends came to 8 bases. The V gene's germline CDR1 is SGHRS and CDR2 YFSETQ. CDR3: CASSLDSAGELFF. The CDR3 DNA sequence: TGCGCCAGCAGCTTAGACAGTGCCGGGGAGCTGTTTTTT.

This clonotype was recorded many times. This chain uses TRBV10-1 with TRBJ2-1; D may be TRBD2 (5 bases). CDR1 and CDR2 from the germline V gene are WNHNN and SYGVQD (reference sequence). This CDR3 has 15 residues. V lost 6 bases to trimming and J lost 8 bases, with 20 bases between them. The CDR3 bases are TGCGCCAGCAGAACCGGACTCTACCCTGTGGATGAGCAGTTCTTC. Its translation is CASRTGLYPVDEQFF.

This clonotype was found once. The J gene is TRBJ2-3, the V gene TRBV24-1; D may be TRBD1 (5 bases). V lost 4 bases and J lost 3, with 10 bases in between. The length of the CDR3 is 14 residues. CDR1 is KGHDR and CDR2 is SFDVKD in the germline V gene. In DNA, the CDR3 is TGTGCCACCAGTGAGAATCCAGGGACAGATACGCAGTATTTT. Translated, it gives CATSENPGTDTQYF.

The chain couples TRBV28 to TRBJ2-7, with TRBD2 matching 9 bases. This CDR3 has 15 amino acids. Germline lookup yields CDR1 MDHEN and CDR2 SYDVKM. V lost 3 bases and J lost 3; bases outside the gene matches: 6. CDR3 region: CASSFLAGDDYEQYF. CDR3 nucleotide sequence: TGTGCCAGCAGTTTCTTAGCGGGGGATGACTACGAGCAGTACTTC. Combining the CDR3 with reference TRBV28 and TRBJ2-7 gives the whole variable domain DVKVTQSSRYLVKRTGEKVFLECVQDMDHENMFWYRQDPGLGLRLIYFSYDVKMKEKGDIPEGYSVSREKKERFSLILESASTNQTSMYLCASSFLAGDDYEQYFGPGTRLTVT.

This clonotype has more than one count but fewer than ten. The chain recombines TRBV12-2 with TRBJ1-5. TRBV12-2 is marked as a pseudogene. The CDR3 length is 17 residues. The CDR3 sequence is CASRLKGLERSNQPQHF. The CDR3 DNA reads as TGTGCAAGTCGCTTAAAGGGACTGGAGCGTAGCAATCAGCCCCAGCATTTT.

V gene TRBV7-2 combines with J gene TRBJ2-7; D may correspond to TRBD1 or TRBD2 (5 bases each). The V and J ends lost 4 bases and 3 bases respectively, with 13 bases between them. The V gene's germline CDR1 is SGHTA and CDR2 FQGNSA. The CDR3 covers 14 residues. DNA of the CDR3: TGTGCCAGCAGCTCCGGGACCGTAATCTACGAGCAGTACTTC. Its translation is CASSSGTVIYEQYF.

The rearrangement joins TRBV5-6 to TRBJ2-7; 9 bases map to TRBD1. The V gene's germline CDR1 is SGHDT and CDR2 YYEEEE. V trimming: 3 bases; J trimming: 2 bases; junction bases outside the gene matches: 6. The CDR3 sequence is 15 residues long. The CDR3 DNA reads as TGTGCCAGCAGCTGGATCGGGACAGGGACCTACGAGCAGTACTTC. This sequence encodes CASSWIGTGTYEQYF.

This clonotype was seen a few times. The DNA for the CDR3 is TGTGCCAGCAGTTACTCGATATTCGTGGGACTGGGAGCCTACGAGCAGTACTTC. As protein: CASSYSIFVGLGAYEQYF. This chain connects TRBV6-2 or TRBV6-3 to TRBJ2-7; tentatively, D is TRBD2 (6 bases). CDR3 length: 18 amino acids. The ends were cut back, 0 bases at V and 2 bases at J, with 20 bases in the middle. The V gene's germline CDR1 is MNHEY and CDR2 SVGEGT.

As to this clonotype: The DNA is omitted, as the CDR3 cannot be located on it reliably, and the CDR3 follows TCRdb's listing. The rearrangement joins TRBV28 to TRBJ2-4. The germline gives CDR1 MDHEN, CDR2 SYDVKM. Both ends counted, the CDR3 spans 14 residues. The CDR3 here is CASSTRVGVGNAYF.

This clonotype was picked up a small number of times. This rearrangement joins TRBV28 to TRBJ2-7; D may match TRBD1 or TRBD2 (6 bases each). The CDR3 has 14 amino acids. Trimming took 2 bases from V and 6 from J, leaving 14 bases between them. The germline gives CDR1 MDHEN, CDR2 SYDVKM. The CDR3 spells CASSLVPGAGEQYF. The CDR3 bases are TGTGCCAGCAGTTTAGTGCCGGGGGCGGGCGAGCAGTACTTC.

This clonotype came up many times. The chain has TRBV7-9 and TRBJ2-1; D unresolved. The length of the CDR3 is 10 residues. Trimming stripped 6 bases from V and 6 bases from J, with 3 bases between. Germline V gene data show CDR1 as SEHNR and CDR2 as FQNEAQ (reference sequence). DNA of the CDR3: TGTGCCAGCAGTTTCAATGAGCAGTTCTTC. It specifies CASSFNEQFF.

This chain links TRBV27 with TRBJ1-3; the match to TRBD1 covers 11 bases. With V trimmed by 8 bases and J by 3 bases, 6 bases remained unmatched. The CDR3 covers 15 residues. Germline loops: CDR1 MNHEY, CDR2 SMNVEV (reference sequence). The DNA of the CDR3 is TGTGCCAGCGGTACCGGGACAGGGGGTGGAAACACCATATATTTT. It codes for CASGTGTGGGNTIYF.

There are a few counts of this clonotype. CDR3 residues: CASRGIDSNQPQHF. DNA of the CDR3: TGCGCCAGCAGGGGGATCGATAGCAATCAGCCCCAGCATTTT. The chain links TRBV23-1 to TRBJ1-5, with D unresolved. TRBV23-1 counts as an open reading frame of uncertain function. This CDR3 has 14 amino acids. The V end was cut by 6 bases, the J end by 0 bases, with 9 bases between.

The gene calls are TRBV28 and TRBJ2-6; D might be TRBD1 or TRBD2, each matching 5 bases. Per germline, CDR1 MDHEN and CDR2 SYDVKM. V was trimmed by 6 bases and J by 0 bases, leaving 9 bases between them. This CDR3 has 15 residues. CDR3 region: CASSPGASGANVLTF. The DNA of the CDR3 is TGTGCCAGCAGCCCCGGGGCCTCTGGGGCCAACGTCCTGACTTTC.

This clonotype was found many times. The gene calls are TRBV4-1 and TRBJ1-4; possibly TRBD1 for D (6 bases). V was cut by 4 bases and J by 4 bases, with 16 bases left in between. The CDR3 covers 16 residues. CDR1 is MGHRA and CDR2 is YSYEKL in the germline V gene. As DNA, the CDR3 is TGCGCCAGCAGCCTGAGGACAGATGGCAGTAATGAAAAACTGTTTTTT. Translating it yields CASSLRTDGSNEKLFF.

Only one count was recorded for this clonotype. This chain connects TRBV5-5 to TRBJ2-7; no definite D call. CDR1 SGHKS and CDR2 YYEKEE come from the germline V gene (reference sequence). Trimming removed 3 bases at V and 0 bases at J, with 13 bases between. The CDR3 contains 15 residues. This CDR3 reads CASSSNVFSSYEQYF. The CDR3 DNA reads as TGTGCCAGCAGCTCCAACGTATTCAGCTCCTACGAGCAGTACTTC.